The 6 T cell receptor beta chains presented below share a single source sample, sequenced in a study of shared T cell receptors in the human thymus. Sequencing was performed with immunoSEQ multiplex PCR; in TCRdb, only in-frame clones are kept and a portion is missing. The table includes roughly 700,000 clones, 88% detected once. These data were likewise used in another study, on human thymus T cells.

The material sequenced was thymocytes. These receptors were taken from a boy younger than two with a congenital heart defect.

This clone was seen only once. The V call is TRBV5-4, the J call TRBJ1-2; D remains ambiguous. The CDR3 loop spans 15 amino acids. Germline V gene data show CDR1 as SGHNT and CDR2 as YYREEE (reference sequence). Trimming removed 1 base from V and 6 bases from J, with 16 bases in between. CDR3 nucleotide sequence: TGTGCCAGCAGCTTGTATCTGTCTAGGCCCGATGGCTACACCTTC. Its translation: CASSLYLSRPDGYTF.

This clone has only one observation. The genes are TRBV2 and TRBJ1-5; a weak D match, TRBD1 (5 bases). Germline CDR1 reads SNHLY; CDR2 reads FYNNEI. Trimming took off 6 bases at V and 7 bases at J, with 10 bases between the two ends. This CDR3 has 12 amino acids. CDR3 sequence reads: CASRGQDQPQHF. CDR3 in DNA: TGTGCCAGCAGGGGGCAGGACCAGCCCCAGCATTTT.

This clone showed up just once. The chain recombines TRBV6-5 with TRBJ2-5; 8 bases agree with TRBD1. The CDR3 spans 15 residues. V lost 7 bases and J lost 4; bases outside the gene matches: 11. Germline V lookup: CDR1 MNHEY, CDR2 SVGAGI. CDR3 coding DNA: TGTGCCAGCAACCCCAGACAGGGGCCCGGAGAGACCCAGTACTTC. Translated: CASNPRQGPGETQYF.

As concerns this clone: The same CDR3 arises from other DNA sequences in this sample as well. This chain uses TRBV12-5 with TRBJ2-7; 7 nucleotides agree with TRBD2. This CDR3 has 16 amino acids. The germline V gene encodes CDR1 LGHNT and CDR2 FRNRAP. V was pared by 7 bases and J by 3 bases, with 15 bases of the junction left unmatched. The CDR3 spells CASVSRAGISGYEQYF. DNA of the CDR3: TGTGCTAGTGTATCCCGAGCGGGGATTAGTGGCTACGAGCAGTACTTC.

The chain has TRBV30 and TRBJ2-1; 9 positions match TRBD2. Losses at the gene ends were 3 bases for V and 7 bases for J; bases not matched to a gene: 7. The CDR3 has 14 residues. CDR1 GTSNPN and CDR2 SVGIG come from the germline V gene (reference sequence). In nucleotides, the CDR3 is TGTGCCTGGAGGAGGCTAGCGGGACGAAATGAGCAGTTCTTC. Residues: CAWRRLAGRNEQFF.

This chain uses TRBV27 with TRBJ1-1; TRBD1 might be the D (5 bases). The CDR3 contains 14 residues. Trimming cost V 3 bases and J 5 bases, with 13 bases left between them. Germline values: CDR1 MNHEY, CDR2 SMNVEV (reference sequence). The CDR3 coding sequence is TGTGCCAGCAGTTTCGGTGGGGCGAGTACTGAAGCTTTCTTT. Translation: CASSFGGASTEAFF.